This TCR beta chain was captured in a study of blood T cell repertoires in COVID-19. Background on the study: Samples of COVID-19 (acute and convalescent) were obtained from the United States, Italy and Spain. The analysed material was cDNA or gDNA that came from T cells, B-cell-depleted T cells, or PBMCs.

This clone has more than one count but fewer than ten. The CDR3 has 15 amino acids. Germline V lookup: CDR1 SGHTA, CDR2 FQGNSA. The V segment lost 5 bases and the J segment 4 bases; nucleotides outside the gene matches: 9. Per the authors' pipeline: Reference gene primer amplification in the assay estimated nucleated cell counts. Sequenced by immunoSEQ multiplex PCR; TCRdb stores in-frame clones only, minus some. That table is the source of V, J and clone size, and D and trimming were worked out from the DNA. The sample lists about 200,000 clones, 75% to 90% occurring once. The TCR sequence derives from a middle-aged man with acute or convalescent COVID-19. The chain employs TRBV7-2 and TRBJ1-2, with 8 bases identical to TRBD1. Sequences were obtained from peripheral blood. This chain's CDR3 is CASSTTQGVGYGYTF. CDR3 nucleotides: TGTGCCAGCAGCACCACACAGGGGGTCGGCTATGGCTACACCTTC.